These 12 T cell receptor beta chains were all obtained from the same sample, sequenced in a study of control samples from healthy donors and cancer patients. Using immunoSEQ multiplex PCR, the repertoire was profiled, and TCRdb retains in-frame clones only, with some absent. The sample holds more than 75,000 clones, 79% seen once. Input material: blood. The source of these receptors is a woman aged 25 to 45 in good health.

This rearrangement joins TRBV5-1 to TRBJ2-3, with no clear D. There are 12 residues in the CDR3. Trimming cost V 0 bases and J 4 bases, with 3 bases left between them. CDR1 SGHRS and CDR2 YFSETQ come from the germline V gene. The CDR3 DNA reads TGCGCCAGCAGCTTGGAGGCAGATACGCAGTATTTT. Its protein product is CASSLEADTQYF.

The table lists this clone with a count of one. The rearrangement uses TRBV6-6 and TRBJ2-3; 10 bases align to TRBD1. The CDR3 length is 14 residues. Looked up from germline, CDR1 is MNHNY and CDR2 is SVGAGI (reference sequence). V lost 7 bases to trimming and J lost 4 bases; unmatched junction nucleotides: 5. The CDR3 here is CASKPGQGSDTQYF. The CDR3 DNA reads as TGTGCCAGCAAACCGGGACAGGGGTCAGATACGCAGTATTTT.

This sequence joins TRBV19 and TRBJ1-1, with TRBD1 identical over 7 bases. V shed 5 bases, J shed 1 base, and the junction held 10 bases outside the gene matches. The V gene's germline CDR1 is LNHDA and CDR2 SQIVND (reference sequence). The CDR3 loop spans 16 amino acids. The CDR3 DNA sequence: TGTGCCAGTAGTCCCTGGTCAGGGGGATCGAACACTGAAGCTTTCTTT. This gives the protein CASSPWSGGSNTEAFF.

This clone occurred a few times. J is TRBJ2-7 and V is TRBV2, with TRBD2 matching 9 bases. The CDR3 extends over 14 amino acids. The V gene end was trimmed by 8 bases and the J gene end by 4 bases; junction bases not matched to a gene: 9. The germline V gene has CDR1 SNHLY and CDR2 FYNNEI. CDR3 amino acids: CASWGTLAGYEQYF. As DNA, the CDR3 is TGTGCCAGCTGGGGGACCCTAGCGGGATACGAGCAGTACTTC.

The V call is TRBV2, the J call TRBJ2-1; D may be TRBD2 (5 bases). V was trimmed by 6 bases and J by 8 bases, leaving 14 bases between them. Germline CDR1 SNHLY, CDR2 FYNNEI. The CDR3 covers 13 residues. The CDR3 here is CASSTDGNDEQFF. In DNA form, the CDR3 reads TGTGCCAGCAGCACGGACGGGAACGATGAGCAGTTCTTC.

The chain recombines TRBV30 with TRBJ2-7; perhaps TRBD2 as D (6 bases). Per the germline V gene, CDR1 is GTSNPN and CDR2 is SVGIG (reference sequence). The length of the CDR3 is 13 residues. Trimming cost V 2 bases and J 5 bases, with 13 bases left between them. CDR3 bases: TGTGCCTGGAGTAGGCAGGGACTGGACGAGCAGTACTTC. This translates into CAWSRQGLDEQYF.

At least ten counts were recorded for this clone. The chain couples TRBV4-3 to TRBJ1-2, with D unresolved. CDR1 LGHNA and CDR2 YSLEER come from the germline V gene. The V and J ends lost 1 base and 4 bases respectively, with 16 bases between them. CDR3 length equals 16 residues. CDR3 coding DNA: TGCGCCAGCAGCCAAGTCTCGAAAAGACCGCCCTATGGCTACACCTTC. This encodes CASSQVSKRPPYGYTF.

The rearrangement uses TRBV20-1 and TRBJ1-5; the D is unclear. CDR1 and CDR2 from the germline V gene are DFQATT and SNEGSKA (reference sequence). This CDR3 region has 13 residues. The germline V and J ends were trimmed by 3 bases and 4 bases, with 10 bases remaining between them. The chain's CDR3 is CSASPDRNQPQHF. In DNA, the CDR3 is TGCAGTGCTAGTCCCGACCGTAATCAGCCCCAGCATTTT.

The gene calls are TRBV6-2 or TRBV6-3 and TRBJ2-1; no reliable D call. The CDR3 extends over 13 amino acids. V gave up 7 bases and J gave up 8 bases, with 15 bases separating them. Germline V lookup: CDR1 MNHEY, CDR2 SVGEGT. The CDR3 sequence: CASIPTGRYEQFF. The CDR3 DNA sequence: TGTGCCAGCATCCCGACTGGAAGGTATGAGCAGTTCTTC.

The V gene is TRBV6-2 or TRBV6-3, the J gene TRBJ2-1, with D unresolved. The CDR3 spans 14 residues. Germline-derived CDR1 and CDR2 are MNHEY and SVGEGT. Trimming stripped 2 bases from V and 2 bases from J, with 7 bases between. In DNA, the CDR3 is TGTGCCAGCAGTTACCCACAGACCTACAATGAGCAGTTCTTC. Amino acid sequence: CASSYPQTYNEQFF.

The chain recombines TRBV6-2 or TRBV6-3 with TRBJ2-3, with 14 positions matching TRBD2. V was pared by 5 bases and J by 2 bases, with 6 bases of the junction left unmatched. Germline CDR1 MNHEY, CDR2 SVGEGT. The CDR3 runs to 17 residues. For the CDR3, the DNA is TGTGCCAGCAGTCCGCAGGGACTAGCGGGGGCCACAGATACGCAGTATTTT. This translates into CASSPQGLAGATDTQYF.

This sequence joins TRBV6-5 and TRBJ1-1, with D unclear. The CDR3 spans 12 residues. In germline, CDR1 is MNHEY, CDR2 SVGAGI. The V end was cut by 6 bases, the J end by 1 base, with 6 bases between. This CDR3 reads CASRARNTEAFF. CDR3 DNA sequence: TGTGCCAGCAGGGCCAGGAACACTGAAGCTTTCTTT.